The rows below give T cell receptor beta chains drawn from one sample of a study of CD4 T cells in relation to SARS-CoV-2 and coronaviruses. The protocol was immunoSEQ multiplex PCR, while the TCRdb copy is restricted to in-frame clones and leaves out a portion. The sample records 35,000 or so clones, 77% being singletons. These receptors' antigens are unknown. Input material: memory CD4+ T cells from PBMCs, cultured in vitro. Receptors were obtained from an adult with COVID-19. Each CDR3 is given with its conserved first and last residue. The order of the fields is D gene, V gene, CDR3 length, J gene, clone size, CDR3 DNA, CDR3 protein. A D gene is named only where the DNA matches it firmly. Clone size appears in some rows only: once, few, many, or a class for an expanded clone.

TRBD1,TRBV28,17,TRBJ1-4,.,TGTGCCAGCAGTTTATACCAGGGGGCCCAGGGCAATGAAAAACTGTTTTTT,CASSLYQGAQGNEKLFF
TRBD2,TRBV28,15,TRBJ2-6,.,TGTGCCAGCAGTTTGGGGGGGTCCGGGGCCAACGTCCTGACTTTC,CASSLGGSGANVLTF
.,TRBV5-1,13,TRBJ2-3,.,TGCGCCAGCAGCTTTGGGGACGTAGATACGCAGTATTTT,CASSFGDVDTQYF
.,TRBV15,13,TRBJ2-1,.,TGTGCCACCAGCCTACAGGGCCATACTGAGCAGTTCTTC,CATSLQGHTEQFF
TRBD1,TRBV2,14,TRBJ1-2,.,TGTGCCAGCAGTGAAAGGAGGGGGCGGGAAGGCTACACCTTC,CASSERRGREGYTF
.,TRBV30,15,TRBJ2-2,.,TGTGCCTGGAGTTCGACCGGGGCACACACCGGGGAGCTGTTTTTT,CAWSSTGAHTGELFF
TRBD2,TRBV30,14,TRBJ2-1,.,TGTGCCTGGAGTGTACCGACTAGCTCAAATGAGCAGTTCTTC,CAWSVPTSSNEQFF
.,TRBV4-1,15,TRBJ2-5,.,TGCGCCAGCAGTCAAGTAAGACGCCTCCAAGAGACCCAGTACTTC,CASSQVRRLQETQYF
TRBD1,TRBV5-1,14,TRBJ2-3,once,TGCGCCAGCAGCTTCGGGACAGGGGGCGTTACGCAGTATTTT,CASSFGTGGVTQYF
.,TRBV2,11,TRBJ2-7,.,TGTGCCAGCAATGAGATGCGGGAGCAGTACTTC,CASNEMREQYF
TRBD1,TRBV6-2/TRBV6-3,15,TRBJ2-7,.,TGTGCCAGCAGTTACTCGTACCAGGGGGCGAGCGAGCAGTACTTC,CASSYSYQGASEQYF
.,TRBV18,13,TRBJ1-5,.,TGTGCCAGCTCACCGGAGGGCAATCAGCCCCAGCATTTT,CASSPEGNQPQHF
.,TRBV10-2,15,TRBJ2-7,.,TGCGCCAGCAGTGAGTTTTACTCGGGGGCGGTCGAGCAGTACTTC,CASSEFYSGAVEQYF
.,TRBV5-6,14,TRBJ2-2,.,TGTGCCAGCAGCTTGGCGCGCAAGGGCGGGGAGCTGTTTTTT,CASSLARKGGELFF
.,TRBV6-5,16,TRBJ2-7,.,TGTGCCAGCAGTTACTCTGGGCAGGGAGTGACCTACGAGCAGTACTTC,CASSYSGQGVTYEQYF
.,TRBV4-3,14,TRBJ2-7,.,TGCGCCAGCAGCCAAGGTAGGACAGACTACGAGCAGTACTTC,CASSQGRTDYEQYF
TRBD2,TRBV28,14,TRBJ2-5,.,TGTGCCAGCAGTGAGGGACTACCCTCGGAGACCCAGTACTTC,CASSEGLPSETQYF
TRBD2,TRBV6-4,15,TRBJ2-1,medium-sized,TGTGCCAGCAGTGACTCGACTAGCGGGAGCAATGAGCAGTTCTTC,CASSDSTSGSNEQFF
TRBD1,TRBV29-1,14,TRBJ1-2,.,TGCAGCGTAGACCCAGGGGGGTCTAACTATGGCTACACCTTC,CSVDPGGSNYGYTF
TRBD1,TRBV28,14,TRBJ1-5,.,TGTGCCAGCAGCCCCGGGACAGATTATCAGCCCCAGCATTTT,CASSPGTDYQPQHF
.,TRBV11-1,12,TRBJ2-1,.,TGTGCCAGCAGCTCGCACAGGGAGGAGCAGTTCTTC,CASSSHREEQFF
TRBD1,TRBV5-1,15,TRBJ2-7,.,TGCGCCAGCAGCTTGGCCCCGGGACAGGGGGTCGAGCAGTACTTC,CASSLAPGQGVEQYF
.,TRBV4-2,14,TRBJ1-1,.,TGTGCCAGCAGCCTCCAGGCCGATCGCCTTGAAGCTTTCTTT,CASSLQADRLEAFF
.,TRBV4-1,13,TRBJ2-5,.,TGCGCCAGCAGCCTGGGACTGCAAGAGACCCAGTACTTC,CASSLGLQETQYF
TRBD2,TRBV9,18,TRBJ2-3,.,TGTGCCAGCAGCGTAGGACCGACTAGCGGGAGGCCCACAGATACGCAGTATTTT,CASSVGPTSGRPTDTQYF
.,TRBV5-1,15,TRBJ1-2,.,TGCGCCAGCAGCTCAACAGGGAGGCTTGGTGATGGCTACACCTTC,CASSSTGRLGDGYTF
TRBD1,TRBV28,14,TRBJ1-2,.,TGTGCCAGCAGTCTGGGACAGGGGGCGGGGGGCTACACCTTC,CASSLGQGAGGYTF